This paragraph reports one TCR beta chain. Its antigen is not known. These data are taken from a study of cytomegalovirus exposure and HLA in healthy donors. The study, taken as a whole, reports: CMV serostatus was the sole immune exposure data available.

The PCR contained 60 Vbeta and 13 Jbeta primers. Some clones are missing from TCRdb's copy, which holds only in-frame ones; the method was immunoSEQ multiplex PCR. The data hold about 130,000 clones, with roughly 80% observed a single time. CDR3 length: 13 amino acids. Germline-derived CDR1 and CDR2 are MNHEY and SMNVEV (reference sequence). V lost 7 bases, J lost 8 bases, and 4 bases stayed unmatched. The source of this sequence is a man younger than 30 in good health and CMV-seropositive. The sample was PBMCs. V usage is TRBV27 and J usage is TRBJ2-1; 11 bases match TRBD2. DNA of the CDR3: TGTGCCAGCATTAGCGGGGGGGGGCATGAGCAGTTCTTC. Its translation: CASISGGGHEQFF.